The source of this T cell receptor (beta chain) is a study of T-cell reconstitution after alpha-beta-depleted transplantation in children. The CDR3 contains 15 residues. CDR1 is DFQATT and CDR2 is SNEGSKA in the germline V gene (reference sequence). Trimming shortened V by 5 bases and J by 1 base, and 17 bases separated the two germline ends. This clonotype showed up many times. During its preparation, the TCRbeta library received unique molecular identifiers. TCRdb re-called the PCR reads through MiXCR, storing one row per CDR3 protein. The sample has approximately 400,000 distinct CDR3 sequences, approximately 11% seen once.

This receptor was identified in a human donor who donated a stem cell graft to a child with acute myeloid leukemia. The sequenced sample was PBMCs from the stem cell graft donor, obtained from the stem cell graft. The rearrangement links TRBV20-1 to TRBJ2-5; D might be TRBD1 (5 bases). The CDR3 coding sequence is TGCAGTGCTGGGTCCGCAGGGTTTTCCCAAGAGACCCAGTACTTC. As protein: CSAGSAGFSQETQYF.